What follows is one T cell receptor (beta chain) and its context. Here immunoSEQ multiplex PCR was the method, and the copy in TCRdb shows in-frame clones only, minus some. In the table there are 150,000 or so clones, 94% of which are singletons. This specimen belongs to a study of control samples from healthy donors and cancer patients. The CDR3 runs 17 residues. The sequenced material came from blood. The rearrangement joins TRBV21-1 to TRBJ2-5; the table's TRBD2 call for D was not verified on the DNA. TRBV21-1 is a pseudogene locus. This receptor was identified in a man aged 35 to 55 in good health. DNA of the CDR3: TGTGCCAGCAGCAAGCCCTTCCTTATGACGGAGGAAGAGACCCAGTACTTC. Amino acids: CASSKPFLMTEEETQYF.